This is a list of T cell receptor beta chains from one sample in a study of T cells in Graves' hyperthyroidism and ophthalmopathy. TCRdb ran MiXCR on the multiplex PCR reads and lists one entry per CDR3 protein. The repertoire consists of fewer than 650,000 distinct CDR3 sequences, with approximately 15% occurring once and the leading ten covering less than 6%. The specimen was blood. These TCRs come from a woman in her 30s with Graves' hyperthyroidism that later progressed to Graves' ophthalmopathy. Each CDR3 is given with its conserved first and last residue. The D gene is left open where the match is weak. Where a row states a size, it is once, few, many or the class of an expanded clone; other rows omit it.

cdr3_aa | cdr3_nt | j_call | v_call | d_call | clone_size
CSIRDRWTTEAFF | TGCAGTATAAGGGACAGGTGGACCACTGAAGCTTTCTTT | TRBJ1-1 | TRBV29-1 | TRBD1 | many
CAWSVPFLRGYTF | TGTGCCTGGAGTGTACCCTTTCTTAGGGGCTACACCTTC | TRBJ1-2 | TRBV30 | . | .
CASSNVAGAFYEQYF | TGTGCCAGCAGCAACGTAGCGGGAGCCTTCTACGAGCAGTACTTC | TRBJ2-7 | TRBV5-4 | TRBD2 | .
CASSQEHGTEAFF | TGTGCCAGCAGCCAAGAACATGGGACTGAAGCTTTCTTT | TRBJ1-1 | TRBV3-1 | . | many
CSVVVAGGDEQYF | TGCAGCGTTGTAGTAGCGGGAGGGGATGAGCAGTACTTC | TRBJ2-7 | TRBV29-1 | TRBD2 | many
CAINRVSTGELFF | TGTGCCATCAACAGGGTTTCCACCGGGGAGCTGTTTTTT | TRBJ2-2 | TRBV5-8 | . | many
CASNSLGNTIYF | TGTGCCAGCAATTCCCTCGGAAACACCATATATTTT | TRBJ1-3 | TRBV3-1 | . | many
CASRAAGTENTEAFF | TGTGCCAGCAGGGCAGCCGGGACAGAGAACACTGAAGCTTTCTTT | TRBJ1-1 | TRBV2 | TRBD1 | many
CASSLAGVNSPLHF | TGTGCCAGCAGCTTGGCAGGGGTCAATTCACCCCTCCACTTT | TRBJ1-6 | TRBV5-4 | . | once
CASSVVGKVGGISYNEQFF | TGTGCCAGCAGCGTAGTGGGTAAGGTTGGGGGGATCTCCTACAATGAGCAGTTCTTC | TRBJ2-1 | TRBV9 | . | .
CASSQDSTGTGYYEQYF | TGTGCCAGCAGCCAAGATTCAACCGGGACAGGCTACTACGAGCAGTACTTC | TRBJ2-7 | TRBV3-1 | TRBD1 | .
CASSSERGYTEAFF | TGTGCCAGCAGTTCAGAGAGGGGCTACACTGAAGCTTTCTTT | TRBJ1-1 | TRBV28 | . | many
CASGMNRAGEQYF | TGTGCTAGTGGAATGAACAGGGCTGGCGAGCAGTACTTC | TRBJ2-7 | TRBV12-5 | . | many
CASSVQVNDQPQHF | TGTGCCAGCAGTGTACAAGTTAATGATCAGCCCCAGCATTTT | TRBJ1-5 | TRBV12-3/TRBV12-4 | . | many
CASSRTVPSTDTQYF | TGTGCCAGCAGTAGGACGGTACCTAGCACAGATACGCAGTATTTT | TRBJ2-3 | TRBV2 | . | many
CATSPRNSNSGNTIYF | TGTGCCACCAGTCCCCGTAACAGCAACTCTGGAAACACCATATATTTT | TRBJ1-3 | TRBV24-1 | . | many
CASSEFLDSTGELFF | TGTGCCAGCAGTGAATTCCTAGATAGCACCGGGGAGCTGTTTTTT | TRBJ2-2 | TRBV6-1 | . | many
CASSYAGGPLNTEAFF | TGTGCCAGCAGTTACGCAGGGGGCCCCTTGAACACTGAAGCTTTCTTT | TRBJ1-1 | TRBV6-5 | TRBD1 | many
CSAKPGQGESYGYTF | TGCAGTGCCAAACCGGGACAGGGGGAGAGCTATGGCTACACCTTC | TRBJ1-2 | TRBV20-1 | TRBD1 | many
CASSLVDPRETQYF | TGTGCCAGCAGCCTCGTTGATCCCCGGGAGACCCAGTACTTC | TRBJ2-5 | TRBV7-9 | . | .
CASREQGHGYTF | TGTGCCAGCAGAGAGCAGGGGCATGGCTACACCTTC | TRBJ1-2 | TRBV12-3/TRBV12-4 | . | many
CASSLGPASANTQYF | TGTGCCAGCAGCTTAGGCCCAGCTTCTGCGAATACGCAGTATTTT | TRBJ2-3 | TRBV11-2 | . | many
CASSWGTGASTDTQYF | TGTGCCAGCAGCTGGGGGACAGGAGCTAGCACAGATACGCAGTATTTT | TRBJ2-3 | TRBV11-2 | TRBD1 | many
CASSFVSGRTRELEHTIYF | TGTGCCAGCAGCTTCGTGTCGGGACGAACGAGGGAACTGGAGCACACCATATATTTT | TRBJ1-3 | TRBV13 | . | many
CASSAVRQGSYEQYF | TGTGCCAGCAGTGCGGTGAGACAGGGCTCCTACGAGCAGTACTTC | TRBJ2-7 | TRBV6-1 | TRBD1 | many
CASSRQESNSNQPQHF | TGTGCCAGCAGTCGGCAGGAATCAAATAGCAATCAGCCCCAGCATTTT | TRBJ1-5 | TRBV2 | . | many
CATSDTDILNTGELFF | TGTGCCACCAGTGATACTGACATTCTGAACACCGGGGAGCTGTTTTTT | TRBJ2-2 | TRBV24-1 | . | many
CASSQGTGSYNEQFF | TGTGCCAGCAGCCAAGGGACAGGCTCCTACAATGAGCAGTTCTTC | TRBJ2-1 | TRBV16 | TRBD1 | few
CASNPGGENTGELFF | TGTGCCAGCAATCCGGGCGGGGAGAACACCGGGGAGCTGTTTTTT | TRBJ2-2 | TRBV6-2/TRBV6-3 | . | .
CACRTDNLRQYF | TGTGCCTGTCGAACCGACAACCTACGACAGTACTTC | TRBJ2-7 | TRBV30 | . | many
CASSSLGQNTEAFF | TGTGCCAGCAGTTCCCTGGGACAGAACACTGAAGCTTTCTTT | TRBJ1-1 | TRBV28 | . | many
CASSYGVSSYEQYF | TGTGCCAGCAGTTACGGGGTCAGCTCCTACGAGCAGTACTTC | TRBJ2-7 | TRBV6-5 | . | few
CASSPDNAGVGYEQYF | TGTGCCAGCAGCCCAGATAACGCAGGGGTGGGCTACGAGCAGTACTTC | TRBJ2-7 | TRBV7-2 | . | many
CASSSTLPGKGQPQHF | TGTGCCAGCAGTTCGACCCTTCCAGGAAAAGGGCAGCCCCAGCATTTT | TRBJ1-5 | TRBV12-3/TRBV12-4 | . | many
CASTDSGSNQPQHF | TGTGCCAGTACCGACTCCGGTAGCAATCAGCCCCAGCATTTT | TRBJ1-5 | TRBV19 | . | .
CSAQGAANEKLFF | TGCAGCGCACAGGGGGCCGCTAATGAAAAACTGTTTTTT | TRBJ1-4 | TRBV29-1 | TRBD1 | .
CASSPGTGGQDTEAFF | TGTGCCAGCAGCCCAGGGACAGGTGGTCAGGACACTGAAGCTTTCTTT | TRBJ1-1 | TRBV11-2 | TRBD1 | many
CASSPKRGYEQYF | TGCGCCAGCAGCCCCAAGCGAGGATACGAGCAGTACTTC | TRBJ2-7 | TRBV4-1 | . | many
CASSYPQRETQYF | TGTGCCAGCAGTTACCCCCAGCGAGAGACCCAGTACTTC | TRBJ2-5 | TRBV6-5 | . | many
CASSVEAINTDTQYF | TGTGCCAGCAGCGTAGAGGCTATAAACACAGATACGCAGTATTTT | TRBJ2-3 | TRBV9 | . | many
CAWSRGRANTEAFF | TGTGCCTGGAGTCGCGGCAGGGCTAACACTGAAGCTTTCTTT | TRBJ1-1 | TRBV30 | . | many
CASSLGVGVNEKLFF | TGTGCTAGCAGCTTAGGGGTAGGAGTTAATGAAAAACTGTTTTTT | TRBJ1-4 | TRBV7-7 | . | .
CAWRGRFYSGNTIYF | TGTGCCTGGAGGGGCAGATTCTACTCTGGAAACACCATATATTTT | TRBJ1-3 | TRBV30 | . | .
CSAQTGTGEGIQYF | TGCAGTGCTCAGACCGGGACAGGGGAAGGCATTCAGTACTTC | TRBJ2-4 | TRBV20-1 | TRBD1 | .
CSLNRDPNTEAFF | TGCAGCCTTAACAGGGATCCGAACACTGAAGCTTTCTTT | TRBJ1-1 | TRBV29-1 | . | few
CASSPGNEKLFF | TGTGCCAGCTCACCAGGGAACGAAAAACTGTTTTTT | TRBJ1-4 | TRBV18 | . | many
CSALNRRFYNEQFF | TGCAGTGCCCTTAATAGGCGATTCTACAATGAGCAGTTCTTC | TRBJ2-1 | TRBV20-1 | . | .